This entry is about one T cell receptor beta chain. Antigen specificity is unknown. Per the germline V gene, CDR1 is SNHLY and CDR2 is FYNNEI. V lost 9 bases and J lost 2, with 11 bases in between. This CDR3 contains 13 residues. This sample is drawn from a study of T cell responses to AZD1222 COVID-19 vaccine. Clones were read by immunoSEQ multiplex PCR, and TCRdb kept only the in-frame ones, dropping some. The table has more than 95,000 clones, around 83% seen once. Second doses were pooled across both intervals (about 4 or about 12 weeks). Broader study findings: Baseline serology detected seropositivity in only six or seven AZD1222 recipients. Donors were largely white British and mainly female; clonal diversity was possibly underestimated. Vaccination with two AZD1222 doses was followed by a rise in Spike-specific TCR breadth and depth.

The sequencing used peripheral blood, collected 28 days after the second AZD1222 dose. The receptor comes from an adult who received the AZD1222 COVID-19 vaccine. The chain uses TRBV2 and TRBJ1-5, with D tentatively TRBD1 (5 bases). The CDR3 nucleotides are TGTGCCAGATCAACGGGGGGCAATCAGCCCCAGCATTTT. Translation gives CARSTGGNQPQHF.